Given below is one T cell receptor (beta chain) in context. The sample belongs to a study of cytomegalovirus exposure and HLA in healthy donors. Amplification used 60 Vbeta primers and 13 Jbeta primers. Sequencing used immunoSEQ multiplex PCR; TCRdb keeps in-frame clones, though not all of them. Here the sample spans around 71,000 clones, about 60% being singletons. Germline V gives CDR1 SGHAT, CDR2 FQDESV (reference sequence). The CDR3 runs to 14 residues. The V and J ends lost 2 bases and 5 bases, in that order; junction bases with no gene match: 4. The sequence derives from a man aged 25-45 years in good health and CMV-seropositive. The sample was PBMCs. The chain links TRBV11-1 to TRBJ2-7, with 9 positions matching TRBD1. Here the CDR3 DNA reads TGTGCCAGCAGCTTACACAGGGGGCGGGACGAGCAGTACTTC. It translates to CASSLHRGRDEQYF.